Below are 12 T cell receptor beta chains sequenced from a single sample in a study of cytomegalovirus exposure and HLA in healthy donors. PCR amplification relied on 60 Vbeta primers (plus 13 Jbeta primers). This table comes from immunoSEQ multiplex PCR, and its TCRdb copy is limited to in-frame clones, with some not included. The sample consists of around 160,000 clones, around two thirds of them appearing once. The sequenced sample consisted of PBMCs. The receptors come from a woman younger than 35 in good health and CMV-seronegative.

The chain links TRBV5-1 to TRBJ1-6; TRBD1 is a possible D gene (5 bases). Germline loops: CDR1 SGHRS, CDR2 YFSETQ. The CDR3 has 16 residues. The V and J ends lost 0 bases and 7 bases respectively, with 14 bases between them. The CDR3, as DNA: TGCGCCAGCAGCTTGGAAGGGGCCTCCGGGAATTCACCCCTCCACTTT. Translating gives CASSLEGASGNSPLHF.

The chain uses TRBV7-2 and TRBJ2-1, with a weak D call TRBD2 (5 bases). The germline V gene encodes CDR1 SGHTA and CDR2 FQGNSA. V lost 1 base and J lost 0, with 10 bases in between. The CDR3 is 16 residues long. The CDR3 nucleotides are TGTGCCAGCAGCTTAGGAGGGCAAAGCTCCTACAATGAGCAGTTCTTC. It translates to CASSLGGQSSYNEQFF. Based on the CDR3 plus reference TRBV7-2 and TRBJ2-1, the full variable domain is GAGVSQSPSNKVTEKGKDVELRCDPISGHTALYWYRQSLGQGLEFLIYFQGNSAPDKSGLPSDRFSAERTGGSVSTLTIQRTQQEDSAVYLCASSLGGQSSYNEQFFGPGTRLTVL.

The CDR3 protein is CASSRTSGGSTGELFF. The DNA for the CDR3 is TGTGCCAGCAGTCGGACTAGCGGGGGGTCCACCGGGGAGCTGTTTTTT. This chain connects TRBV9 to TRBJ2-2; 14 bases are shared with TRBD2. V gave up 5 bases and J gave up 4 bases; unmatched junction bases: 4. The germline V gene encodes CDR1 SGDLS and CDR2 YYNGEE. This CDR3 contains 16 residues.

This clone occurred once. V and J are TRBV10-3 and TRBJ2-5; D perhaps matches TRBD1 (6 bases). The ends were cut back, 3 bases at V and 2 bases at J, with 16 bases in the middle. Per the germline V gene, CDR1 is ENHRY and CDR2 is SYGVKD. The CDR3 is made up of 16 amino acids. The CDR3 sequence: CAISDPGARGQETQYF. The CDR3 DNA is TGTGCCATCAGTGACCCAGGGGCTCGCGGACAAGAGACCCAGTACTTC.

This clone was counted a few times. The genes are TRBV6-1 and TRBJ2-5, with a tentative D call TRBD2 (6 bases). Germline V lookup: CDR1 MNHNS, CDR2 SASEGT. Between the trimmed V and J ends, which lost 0 bases and 2 bases, there was a span of 19 bases. This CDR3 spans 18 amino acids. CDR3 sequence: CASSEALGGSSDQETQYF. The CDR3 region has the DNA TGTGCCAGCAGTGAAGCGCTTGGTGGGTCTAGCGATCAAGAGACCCAGTACTTC.

In its sample, this clone was seen a few times. V usage is TRBV7-9 and J usage is TRBJ2-7, with a weak D call TRBD1 (5 bases). CDR3 length equals 14 residues. V was shortened by 6 bases and J by 1 base, with 13 bases between the two germline ends. Germline V gives CDR1 SEHNR, CDR2 FQNEAQ (reference sequence). In nucleotides, the CDR3 is TGTGCCAGCAGTCCTCAGGGTGCATCCTACGAGCAGTACTTC. Protein sequence: CASSPQGASYEQYF.

The V call is TRBV27, the J call TRBJ1-1; D unclear. V was cut by 4 bases and J by 4 bases, with 10 bases left in between. The CDR3 runs 13 residues. Germline CDR1 reads MNHEY; CDR2 reads SMNVEV (reference sequence). The chain's CDR3 is CASSSYKTTEAFF. CDR3 nucleotides: TGTGCCAGCAGTTCGTACAAAACCACTGAAGCTTTCTTT.

The V call is TRBV19, the J call TRBJ2-3; no definite D call. The ends were cut back, 1 base at V and 0 bases at J, with 11 bases in the middle. In germline, CDR1 is LNHDA, CDR2 SQIVND (reference sequence). The CDR3 is 16 amino acids. The CDR3 sequence is CASSIGARSSTDTQYF. The CDR3 DNA reads TGTGCCAGTAGTATAGGAGCTAGGTCTAGCACAGATACGCAGTATTTT.

The gene calls are TRBV30 and TRBJ2-2; possible D gene TRBD1, 5 bases. V dropped 2 bases and J dropped 7 bases, with 11 bases sitting between them. Per the germline V gene, CDR1 is GTSNPN and CDR2 is SVGIG (reference sequence). The CDR3 is made up of 13 amino acids. The CDR3 loop is CAWSTTQGGELFF. The CDR3 region has the DNA TGTGCCTGGAGTACGACTCAGGGCGGGGAGCTGTTTTTT.

This clone has more than one count but fewer than ten. The chain combines TRBV4-3 with TRBJ2-5, with D perhaps TRBD2 (6 bases). CDR3 length: 14 amino acids. V lost 1 base to trimming and J lost 3 bases, with 9 bases between them. Germline lookup yields CDR1 LGHNA and CDR2 YSLEER. CDR3 sequence: CASSQGLGEETQYF. DNA for the CDR3: TGCGCCAGCAGCCAAGGACTAGGGGAAGAGACCCAGTACTTC.

In nucleotides, the CDR3 is TGTGCCAGCAGCCTCAGGGGGAACTCCTACAATGAGCAGTTCTTC. This translates into CASSLRGNSYNEQFF. This chain connects TRBV7-6 to TRBJ2-1; 7 nucleotides match TRBD1. After removal of 5 bases from V and 0 bases from J, the junction contained 4 bases not matched to a gene. CDR3 length: 15 residues. From germline, CDR1 is SGHVS and CDR2 FNYEAQ.

This chain links TRBV7-2 with TRBJ2-5, with D maybe TRBD2 (5 bases). Germline assignment: CDR1 SGHTA and CDR2 FQGNSA. The germline V and J ends were trimmed by 5 bases and 1 base, with 11 bases remaining between them. The CDR3 runs 14 residues. This CDR3 is CASSPGTGQETQYF. The CDR3 DNA is TGTGCCAGCAGCCCGGGAACGGGCCAAGAGACCCAGTACTTC.